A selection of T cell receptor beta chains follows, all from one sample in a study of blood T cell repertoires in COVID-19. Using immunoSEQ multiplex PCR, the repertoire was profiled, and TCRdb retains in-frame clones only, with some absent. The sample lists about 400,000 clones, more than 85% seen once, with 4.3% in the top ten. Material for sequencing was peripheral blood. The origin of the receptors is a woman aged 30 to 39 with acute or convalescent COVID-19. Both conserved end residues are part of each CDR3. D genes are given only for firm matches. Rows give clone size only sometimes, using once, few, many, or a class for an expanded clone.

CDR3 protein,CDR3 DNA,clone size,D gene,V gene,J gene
CASSQDSYQETQYF,TGTGCCAGCAGCCAAGACTCGTACCAAGAGACCCAGTACTTC,.,.,TRBV7-9,TRBJ2-5
CASSEGGTGFPYEQYF,TGTGCCAGCAGTGAAGGGGGGACAGGGTTCCCTTACGAGCAGTACTTC,once,TRBD1,TRBV6-1,TRBJ2-7
CASSPHMQETQYF,TGCGCCAGCAGCCCGCACATGCAAGAGACCCAGTACTTC,.,.,TRBV5-1,TRBJ2-5
CASSIRDRGAPLHF,TGTGCCAGTAGTATTCGGGATCGAGGCGCACCCCTCCACTTT,.,.,TRBV19,TRBJ1-6
CASSMYGENIQYF,TGTGCCAGTAGTATGTACGGAGAAAACATTCAGTACTTC,once,.,TRBV19,TRBJ2-4
CATSEFGGSSYNEQFF,TGTGCCACCAGTGAATTTGGGGGGTCATCCTACAATGAGCAGTTCTTC,.,.,TRBV24-1,TRBJ2-1
CSARESREQYF,TGCAGTGCTAGAGAGTCGAGGGAGCAGTACTTC,.,.,TRBV20-1,TRBJ2-7
CASKRDAGINYGYTF,TGTGCCAGCAAGCGGGACGCCGGAATTAACTATGGCTACACCTTC,once,.,TRBV2,TRBJ1-2
CASSPNKWDIYNEKLFF,TGTGCCAGCAGTCCGAACAAATGGGACATATATAATGAAAAACTGTTTTTT,.,.,TRBV28,TRBJ1-4
CASSLYSAKNSPLHF,TGTGCCAGCAGCTTGTACAGTGCGAAAAATTCACCCCTCCACTTT,.,.,TRBV5-4,TRBJ1-6
CAISEWPGPAFF,TGTGCCATCAGTGAGTGGCCGGGTCCAGCTTTCTTT,.,.,TRBV10-3,TRBJ1-1
CASSQRPPGTPVQETQYF,TGTGCCAGCAGCCAGCGTCCACCTGGGACTCCTGTTCAAGAGACCCAGTACTTC,.,.,TRBV14,TRBJ2-5
CASSKGQLAVNQPQHF,TGTGCCAGTAGTAAAGGACAGTTGGCGGTTAATCAGCCCCAGCATTTT,many,.,TRBV19,TRBJ1-5
CASSLGLAGGYNEQFF,TGCGCCAGCAGCTTGGGGCTAGCGGGGGGTTACAATGAGCAGTTCTTC,.,TRBD2,TRBV5-1,TRBJ2-1
CATNSGDSGYQPQHF,TGTGCCACCAACTCTGGAGACAGTGGATATCAGCCCCAGCATTTT,once,.,TRBV28,TRBJ1-5
CAISAGQTNEKLFF,TGTGCCATCAGTGCCGGACAGACTAATGAAAAACTGTTTTTT,.,.,TRBV10-3,TRBJ1-4
CASSPMGPEDGYTF,TGCGCCAGCAGTCCCATGGGTCCGGAGGATGGCTACACCTTC,.,.,TRBV5-1,TRBJ1-2
CASSIGTGKNEKLFF,TGTGCCAGCAGTATAGGGACAGGGAAAAATGAAAAACTGTTTTTT,.,TRBD1,TRBV28,TRBJ1-4
CASSLGAGTKNIQYF,TGTGCCAGCAGCTTGGGGGCCGGGACCAAAAACATTCAGTACTTC,.,.,TRBV11-3,TRBJ2-4
CASSGLITSSTDTQYF,TGCGCCAGCAGTGGACTGATCACATCTAGCACAGATACGCAGTATTTT,.,.,TRBV10-2,TRBJ2-3
CASSREGGGSNTEAFF,TGTGCCAGCAGCAGGGAGGGTGGAGGTTCGAACACTGAAGCTTTCTTT,.,.,TRBV2,TRBJ1-1
CASSLLAVGQETQYF,TGTGCCAGCAGTTTACTAGCGGTGGGGCAAGAGACCCAGTACTTC,.,TRBD2,TRBV2,TRBJ2-5
CASSLNSYYEQYF,TGTGCCAGCAGTTTAAACAGCTACTACGAGCAGTACTTC,.,.,TRBV27,TRBJ2-7
CASAPGLAEYNEQFF,TGTGCCAGTGCCCCGGGACTAGCGGAGTACAATGAGCAGTTCTTC,few,TRBD2,TRBV19,TRBJ2-1
CASSYRRGENTGELFF,TGTGCCAGCAGCTATCGCAGGGGGGAGAACACCGGGGAGCTGTTTTTT,.,.,TRBV5-4,TRBJ2-2
CASSESRASPLHF,TGCGCCAGCAGTGAGTCCAGGGCTTCACCCCTCCACTTT,.,.,TRBV10-1,TRBJ1-6
CASTMDNYSNQPQHF,TGTGCCAGTACCATGGACAACTATAGCAATCAGCCCCAGCATTTT,.,.,TRBV19,TRBJ1-5
CASSVSGGVGTEAFF,TGTGCCAGCAGCGTTTCGGGGGGAGTGGGCACTGAAGCTTTCTTT,.,.,TRBV9,TRBJ1-1
CASSLDRDEQYF,TGTGCCAGCAGCCTGGACAGGGACGAGCAGTACTTC,.,TRBD1,TRBV7-8,TRBJ2-7
CASSLELVFNEQFF,TGCGCCAGCAGCCTAGAGCTAGTTTTCAATGAGCAGTTCTTC,.,.,TRBV4-1,TRBJ2-1
CASSITQGSYEQYF,TGTGCCAGCAGCATAACGCAGGGTTCCTACGAGCAGTACTTC,.,.,TRBV7-2,TRBJ2-7
CASSSTRTGNEGYTF,TGTGCCAGCAGTTCCACTCGGACAGGGAATGAGGGCTACACCTTC,.,TRBD1,TRBV6-5,TRBJ1-2
CASRKERGRDTIYF,TGTGCCAGCCGTAAAGAAAGGGGTAGAGACACCATATATTTT,.,.,TRBV2,TRBJ1-3
CASSQDPEGSYEQYF,TGCGCCAGCAGCCAAGATCCTGAGGGCTCCTACGAGCAGTACTTC,once,.,TRBV4-1,TRBJ2-7
CASSEVGDSHHFSYEQYF,TGTGCCAGCAGTGAAGTAGGGGACTCACACCACTTCTCCTACGAGCAGTACTTC,once,.,TRBV2,TRBJ2-7
CASSLTGEVGYTF,TGTGCCAGCAGTTTAACGGGGGAGGTTGGCTACACCTTC,.,.,TRBV12-3/TRBV12-4,TRBJ1-2
CASSDHGLLGVQPQHF,TGTGCCAGCAGCGACCACGGTTTGTTAGGGGTCCAGCCCCAGCATTTT,.,.,TRBV2,TRBJ1-5
CASSLRRPRGGELFF,TGTGCCAGCAGTTTACGCAGGCCCAGGGGCGGGGAGCTGTTTTTT,.,.,TRBV28,TRBJ2-2
CASSLFGGYTEAFF,TGTGCCAGCAGTTTATTTGGGGGGTATACTGAAGCTTTCTTT,.,.,TRBV28,TRBJ1-1
CAWSLTGFYEQYF,TGTGCCTGGAGTCTTACAGGATTCTACGAGCAGTACTTC,.,.,TRBV30,TRBJ2-7
CASSQRTRRKANYGYTF,TGCGCCAGCAGCCAAAGGACCCGGAGGAAAGCTAACTATGGCTACACCTTC,.,.,TRBV4-1,TRBJ1-2
CASNPWTGKNTEAFF,TGTGCCAGCAACCCTTGGACAGGCAAGAACACTGAAGCTTTCTTT,.,TRBD1,TRBV13,TRBJ1-1
CASSLAGETEAFF,TGTGCCAGCAGTTTGGCAGGGGAGACTGAAGCTTTCTTT,.,.,TRBV27,TRBJ1-1
CASSDYSGSHGYTF,TGTGCCAGCAGTGATTATTCGGGGTCTCATGGCTACACCTTC,.,.,TRBV6-4,TRBJ1-2
CASSLAISGQGETQYF,TGCGCCAGCAGCTTGGCTATTTCTGGACAGGGGGAGACCCAGTACTTC,.,TRBD1,TRBV5-1,TRBJ2-5
CATSGGQGKDTGELFF,TGTGCCACCAGTGGTGGGCAGGGTAAGGACACCGGGGAGCTGTTTTTT,once,.,TRBV24-1,TRBJ2-2
CASLALGQGNNEQFF,TGTGCCAGCCTTGCTTTAGGACAGGGGAACAATGAGCAGTTCTTC,.,TRBD1,TRBV27,TRBJ2-1
CASSVATWGGGYTF,TGTGCCAGCAGCGTAGCTACGTGGGGGGGCGGCTACACCTTC,.,.,TRBV9,TRBJ1-2